One and the same sample provided the 29 T cell receptor beta chains below, sequenced in a study of cytomegalovirus exposure and HLA in healthy donors. PCR was performed using 60 Vbeta and 13 Jbeta primers. TCRdb keeps only in-frame clones here, not all; method: immunoSEQ multiplex PCR. The repertoire includes around 89,000 clones, about 74% of them detected once, and around 2.8% sits in the top ten. Sequencing was performed on PBMCs. The receptors were sampled from a man in his forties or fifties in good health and CMV-seronegative.

The V and J genes are TRBV9 and TRBJ2-2, with 8 positions matching TRBD1. CDR1 is SGDLS, CDR2 YYNGEE, per germline. CDR3 length: 16 amino acids. V shed 3 bases, J shed 1 base, and the junction held 5 bases outside the gene matches. The CDR3 bases are TGTGCCAGCAGCGGCCGGGACAGGATGAACACCGGGGAGCTGTTTTTT. This gives the protein CASSGRDRMNTGELFF.

The J gene is TRBJ1-5, the V gene TRBV2; TRBD1 is a possible D gene (5 bases). With 6 bases removed from V and 0 bases from J, the gap between germline ends came to 15 bases. CDR1 is SNHLY and CDR2 is FYNNEI in the germline V gene. There are 16 residues in the CDR3. CDR3 protein: CASRGGRGFSNQPQHF. In nucleotides, the CDR3 is TGTGCCAGCAGGGGAGGGAGGGGCTTTAGCAATCAGCCCCAGCATTTT.

The chain employs TRBV30 and TRBJ2-7, with TRBD1 identical over 10 bases. Germline V gene lookup returns CDR1 GTSNPN and CDR2 SVGIG (reference sequence). J lost 2 bases, V lost 3 bases, and 4 bases had no gene match. CDR3 size: 14 residues. CDR3 DNA: TGTGCCTGGAGCCCGACAGGGGGCACCTACGAGCAGTACTTC. Its protein product is CAWSPTGGTYEQYF.

In regard to this clone: This CDR3 is also generated by other DNA sequences in the sample. CDR3 loop: CASSLRSYEQYF. CDR3 nucleotides: TGTGCCAGCAGTTTGAGGAGCTACGAGCAGTACTTC. The rearrangement links TRBV28 to TRBJ2-7, with no clear D. Germline loops: CDR1 MDHEN, CDR2 SYDVKM. The CDR3 has 12 residues. The germline V and J ends were trimmed by 3 bases and 3 bases, with 6 bases remaining between them.

This clone appeared once. The CDR3 sequence is CASSQRRDGGNEQYF. The CDR3 DNA reads TGTGCCAGCAGCCAACGTCGGGACGGAGGGAACGAGCAGTACTTC. V and J are TRBV4-2 and TRBJ2-7; weak D call: TRBD2 (6 bases). The CDR3 has 15 amino acids. V was trimmed by 2 bases and J by 5 bases, leaving 16 bases between them. Germline assignment: CDR1 LGHNA and CDR2 YNFKEQ.

The chain uses TRBV7-9 and TRBJ2-5, with 15 bases identical to TRBD2. The V gene end was trimmed by 5 bases and the J gene end by 4 bases; junction bases not matched to a gene: 8. Per germline, CDR1 SEHNR and CDR2 FQNEAQ (reference sequence). This CDR3 spans 17 amino acids. The CDR3 sequence is CASSRTSGGGFGETQYF. CDR3 nucleotides: TGTGCCAGCAGCCGGACTAGCGGGGGGGGTTTTGGAGAGACCCAGTACTTC.

This clone was detected a few times. The V and J genes are TRBV5-8 and TRBJ1-5; 8 positions agree with TRBD1. CDR3 size: 15 residues. Per the germline V gene, CDR1 is SGHTS and CDR2 is YDEGEE. V dropped 0 bases and J dropped 6; count of bases not matched to a gene: 5. CDR3 DNA: TGTGCCAGCAGCTTGGTATCAGGGGGCCGTCAGCCCCAGCATTTT. Translation gives CASSLVSGGRQPQHF.

This rearrangement joins TRBV9 to TRBJ1-2, with 9 bases matching TRBD1. The junction had 6 bases not matched to a gene; V was cut back by 3 bases and J by 3 bases. The length of the CDR3 is 15 residues. Germline V gene lookup returns CDR1 SGDLS and CDR2 YYNGEE. CDR3 nucleotides: TGTGCCAGCAGCGCCGGGACAGGGATGGACTATGGCTACACCTTC. This sequence encodes CASSAGTGMDYGYTF.

This clone has only one observation. This rearrangement joins TRBV30 to TRBJ2-7; perhaps TRBD1 as D (7 bases). The V gene lost 2 bases and the J gene lost 2 bases, with 10 bases spanning the gap. The CDR3 has 13 residues. CDR1 and CDR2 from the germline V gene are GTSNPN and SVGIG (reference sequence). The CDR3 loop is CAWSRRGAYEQYF. The CDR3, as DNA: TGTGCCTGGAGTCGCAGGGGGGCCTACGAGCAGTACTTC.

The chain has TRBV2 and TRBJ1-5; D is perhaps TRBD1 (5 bases). Germline V gene data show CDR1 as SNHLY and CDR2 as FYNNEI. Trimming cost V 6 bases and J 0 bases, with 12 bases left between them. The CDR3 is made up of 15 amino acids. In nucleotides, the CDR3 is TGTGCCAGCAGGCAGGACACCCTTAGCAATCAGCCCCAGCATTTT. This encodes CASRQDTLSNQPQHF.

J is TRBJ1-1 and V is TRBV10-3, with TRBD1 matching 8 bases. Germline V gene lookup returns CDR1 ENHRY and CDR2 SYGVKD. This CDR3 has 14 amino acids. Trimming at V came to 7 bases and at J to 1 base, leaving 5 bases not matched to a gene. This CDR3 reads CAITTGTGNTEAFF. The CDR3 DNA is TGTGCCATCACAACCGGGACAGGGAACACTGAAGCTTTCTTT.

The J gene is TRBJ1-6, the V gene TRBV10-2; D remains unclear. V dropped 4 bases and J dropped 9 bases, with 10 bases sitting between them. Per the germline V gene, CDR1 is WSHSY and CDR2 is SAAADI. There are 13 residues in the CDR3. CDR3 DNA: TGCGCCAGCAGTGTCCAGGATGGTTCACCCCTCCACTTT. This codes for CASSVQDGSPLHF.

The CDR3 DNA reads as TGTGCCAGCAGTTTAGACTCAAGGAACCAGCCCCAGCATTTT. It is translated as CASSLDSRNQPQHF. The gene calls are TRBV28 and TRBJ1-5; D gene unclear. The germline CDR1 and CDR2 sequences are MDHEN and SYDVKM. CDR3 length: 14 residues. V shed 2 bases and J shed 7 bases, with 12 bases lying between them.

V gene TRBV6-4 combines with J gene TRBJ2-6, with 9 bases identical to TRBD2. The germline CDR1 and CDR2 sequences are MRHNA and SNTAGT. The V and J ends lost 3 bases and 0 bases, in that order; junction bases with no gene match: 0. The CDR3 spans 16 residues. This chain's CDR3 is CASSERGGSGANVLTF. As DNA, the CDR3 is TGTGCCAGCAGTGAGCGGGGGGGCTCTGGGGCCAACGTCCTGACTTTC.

V gene TRBV30 combines with J gene TRBJ2-3; 7 bases agree with TRBD1. The V and J ends lost 5 bases and 2 bases, in that order; junction bases with no gene match: 10. This CDR3 is 15 amino acids long. The germline V gene encodes CDR1 GTSNPN and CDR2 SVGIG (reference sequence). In nucleotides, the CDR3 is TGTGCCTGGGAGGGGGCAGGGGGTCACACAGATACGCAGTATTTT. Its translation is CAWEGAGGHTDTQYF.

The chain is built from TRBV6-5 and TRBJ1-1; D ambiguous. V lost 7 bases, J lost 0 bases, and 15 bases lay in between. The germline V gene encodes CDR1 MNHEY and CDR2 SVGAGI. This CDR3 is 15 amino acids long. The DNA for the CDR3 is TGTGCCAGCACCCGATCGGGGTTCCTGAACACTGAAGCTTTCTTT. This encodes CASTRSGFLNTEAFF.

The V call is TRBV19, the J call TRBJ1-2; TRBD1 is a possible D gene (6 bases). CDR3 length: 15 amino acids. Germline V gene data show CDR1 as LNHDA and CDR2 as SQIVND (reference sequence). The ends were cut back, 4 bases at V and 4 bases at J, with 16 bases in the middle. The CDR3 reads CASSRGGSTGYGYTF. The CDR3 DNA is TGTGCCAGTAGTAGAGGGGGTTCTACGGGCTATGGCTACACCTTC.

This clone appeared a few times. V gene TRBV30 combines with J gene TRBJ1-5; 7 bases are a match to TRBD1. This CDR3 has 17 residues. The V segment lost 3 bases and the J segment 0 bases; nucleotides outside the gene matches: 11. CDR1 and CDR2 from the germline V gene are GTSNPN and SVGIG (reference sequence). The CDR3 DNA follows: TGTGCCTGGAGCGCGCGTGGGACAGCTTATAGCAATCAGCCCCAGCATTTT. This encodes CAWSARGTAYSNQPQHF.

The chain recombines TRBV15 with TRBJ2-2; D unclear. CDR3 length: 17 amino acids. Between the trimmed V and J ends, which lost 2 bases and 0 bases, there was a span of 13 bases. Looked up from germline, CDR1 is LNHNV and CDR2 is YYDKDF (reference sequence). The CDR3 here is CATSRRARITNTGELFF. CDR3 DNA sequence: TGTGCCACCAGCAGACGTGCCAGGATTACGAACACCGGGGAGCTGTTTTTT.

The chain employs TRBV5-1 and TRBJ2-5; 8 positions match TRBD1. The DNA matches TRBJ2-7 better at its end, which makes the J call doubtful. Germline CDR1 reads SGHRS; CDR2 reads YFSETQ. The CDR3 spans 13 residues. CDR3 nucleotides: TGCGCCAGCAGCCCGGGACAGGACGCCGAGCAGTACTTC. Translation: CASSPGQDAEQYF.

The V and J genes are TRBV4-1 and TRBJ2-2, with D perhaps matching TRBD1 (6 bases). The CDR3 contains 14 residues. Deletions cut 2 bases from V and 6 bases from J, with 10 bases between. Germline lookup yields CDR1 MGHRA and CDR2 YSYEKL. The CDR3 protein is CASSQQGLAGELFF. The CDR3 region has the DNA TGCGCCAGCAGCCAACAGGGGTTGGCCGGGGAGCTGTTTTTT.

The chain has TRBV10-3 and TRBJ1-2; 11 bases fit TRBD1. Germline V gives CDR1 ENHRY, CDR2 SYGVKD. The ends lost 4 bases at V and 6 bases at J; junction bases unmatched: 1. The CDR3 covers 13 residues. The CDR3 sequence: CAISGTGGNGYTF. CDR3 DNA sequence: TGTGCCATCAGTGGGACAGGGGGCAATGGCTACACCTTC.

The chain recombines TRBV19 with TRBJ1-3; D gene unclear. There are 14 residues in the CDR3. Germline V lookup: CDR1 LNHDA, CDR2 SQIVND (reference sequence). V lost 4 bases to trimming and J lost 3 bases, with 10 bases between them. In DNA form, the CDR3 reads TGTGCCAGTAGTAGTCCACCCGGTGGAAACACCATATATTTT. Translating it yields CASSSPPGGNTIYF.

The CDR3 bases are TGTGCCAGCAGCTTAATCCTGACAGGGCTTGTCTATGGCTACACCTTC. Its translation: CASSLILTGLVYGYTF. The chain joins TRBV7-9 to TRBJ1-2; 7 nucleotides align to TRBD1. Germline CDR1 and CDR2: SEHNR and FQNEAQ (reference sequence). Trimming cost V 2 bases and J 4 bases; bases outside gene matches: 10. The CDR3 extends over 16 amino acids.

This clone appeared a single time. The rearrangement links TRBV27 to TRBJ2-3, with TRBD1 identical over 8 bases. V was pared by 3 bases and J by 2 bases, with 4 bases of the junction left unmatched. The CDR3 has 15 residues. The germline CDR1 and CDR2 sequences are MNHEY and SMNVEV (reference sequence). The CDR3: CASSLSRGLTDTQYF. The CDR3, as DNA: TGTGCCAGCAGTTTGTCCAGGGGGCTCACAGATACGCAGTATTTT.

This clone is categorized as medium-sized (0.01 to 0.1%). The chain links TRBV2 to TRBJ1-2, with 7 bases matching TRBD1. The CDR3 covers 12 residues. The junction had 12 bases not matched to a gene; V was cut back by 6 bases and J by 14 bases. Germline V gene sequence: CDR1 SNHLY, CDR2 FYNNEI. CDR3 DNA sequence: TGTGCCAGCAGAGCTACCGGGACAGATTTAACCTTC. It translates to CASRATGTDLTF. The full variable domain, its missing parts supplied by reference TRBV2 and TRBJ1-2, is EPEVTQTPSHQVTQMGQEVILRCVPISNHLYFYWYRQILGQKVEFLVSFYNNEISEKSEIFDDQFSVERPDGSNFTLKIRSTKLEDSAMYFCASRATGTDLTFGSGTRLTVV.

V is TRBV18 and J is TRBJ2-7; D might be TRBD1 (6 bases). This CDR3 region has 14 residues. Trimming took off 1 base at V and 1 base at J, with 8 bases between the two ends. Germline assignment: CDR1 KGHSH and CDR2 LQKENI. CDR3 bases: TGTGCCAGCTCACCACGGGGGCGATCCTACGAGCAGTACTTC. Its protein is CASSPRGRSYEQYF.

CDR3 residues: CASSLGSGIQPQHF. The CDR3 nucleotides read TGTGCCAGCAGCTTGGGATCGGGAATCCAGCCCCAGCATTTT. The genes are TRBV5-6 and TRBJ1-5; D is uncertain. This CDR3 is built from 14 residues. V was cut by 0 bases and J by 7 bases, with 11 bases left in between. Germline V gives CDR1 SGHDT, CDR2 YYEEEE.

The genes are TRBV30 and TRBJ1-1, with a possible D match to TRBD1 (5 bases). Trimming took 3 bases from V and 0 from J, leaving 14 bases between them. The CDR3 is 15 amino acids. Germline lookup yields CDR1 GTSNPN and CDR2 SVGIG (reference sequence). The CDR3 region has the DNA TGTGCCTGGAGCTGGGGGGTGGGGGTGAACACTGAAGCTTTCTTT. This translates into CAWSWGVGVNTEAFF.